Following are 31 T cell receptor beta chains from one sample sequenced in a study of blood T cell repertoires in COVID-19. The repertoire was sequenced with immunoSEQ multiplex PCR; TCRdb's copy has only in-frame clones and lacks some. The sample has around 200,000 clones, 86% seen once. Input material: PBMCs or T cells enriched from blood (not recorded which). These receptors were obtained from a woman aged 45-60 years in a cohort exposed to, infected with or recovered from COVID-19 (not recorded which).

The chain combines TRBV9 with TRBJ2-2, with D possibly matching TRBD2 (5 bases). The CDR3 is 15 amino acids. From germline, CDR1 is SGDLS and CDR2 YYNGEE. Trimming shortened V by 0 bases and J by 0 bases, and 6 bases separated the two germline ends. The chain's CDR3 is CASSVAGTNTGELFF. CDR3 nucleotides: TGTGCCAGCAGCGTAGCGGGGACGAACACCGGGGAGCTGTTTTTT. The entire variable domain, with the rest obtained from reference TRBV9 and TRBJ2-2, is as follows: DSGVTQTPKHLITATGQRVTLRCSPRSGDLSVYWYQQSLDQGLQFLIQYYNGEERAKGNILERFSAQQFPDLHSELNLSSLELGDSALYFCASSVAGTNTGELFFGEGSRLTVL.

The sample holds one count of this clone. This chain joins TRBV19 and TRBJ1-2, with 9 bases fitting TRBD1. This CDR3 is 15 amino acids long. Germline CDR1 is LNHDA and CDR2 is SQIVND (reference sequence). V lost 4 bases, J lost 5 bases, and 8 bases stayed unmatched. Here the CDR3 reads CASSSAGQGTYGYTF. The CDR3 nucleotides are TGTGCCAGTAGTAGCGCGGGACAGGGAACGTATGGCTACACCTTC.

The chain joins TRBV28 to TRBJ2-5, with 10 bases matching TRBD2. The CDR3 spans 15 residues. V lost 5 bases to trimming and J lost 4 bases; unmatched junction nucleotides: 7. Germline loops: CDR1 MDHEN, CDR2 SYDVKM. The CDR3 sequence: CASSISGGAGETQYF. The CDR3 bases are TGTGCCAGCAGTATCAGCGGGGGGGCCGGAGAGACCCAGTACTTC.

The chain has TRBV10-3 and TRBJ1-2; a possible D gene is TRBD1 (5 bases). Germline CDR1 ENHRY, CDR2 SYGVKD. Trimming pared 0 bases from V and 5 bases from J, leaving 10 bases between. The CDR3 runs to 14 residues. The CDR3: CAISESRGGYGYTF. In DNA form, the CDR3 reads TGTGCCATCAGTGAGTCGCGGGGGGGGTATGGCTACACCTTC.

The gene calls are TRBV7-2 and TRBJ2-5, with 16 bases identical to TRBD2. The V gene's germline CDR1 is SGHTA and CDR2 FQGNSA. CDR3 length: 19 amino acids. V lost 0 bases to trimming and J lost 0 bases; unmatched junction nucleotides: 4. The CDR3 region is CASSLAQGLAGGYQETQYF. In nucleotides, the CDR3 is TGTGCCAGCAGCTTAGCGCAGGGACTAGCGGGGGGGTACCAAGAGACCCAGTACTTC. Supplemented by reference TRBV7-2 and TRBJ2-5, the full variable domain reads GAGVSQSPSNKVTEKGKDVELRCDPISGHTALYWYRQSLGQGLEFLIYFQGNSAPDKSGLPSDRFSAERTGGSVSTLTIQRTQQEDSAVYLCASSLAQGLAGGYQETQYFGPGTRLLVL.

This sequence joins TRBV7-2 and TRBJ1-6; D gene uncertain. This CDR3 is 12 amino acids long. Germline V CDR1 and CDR2: SGHTA, FQGNSA. V was clipped by 5 bases and J by 8 bases, with 7 bases between them. The DNA for the CDR3 is TGTGCCAGCAGCACAACCGATTCACCCCTCCACTTT. Its protein product is CASSTTDSPLHF.

The chain joins TRBV28 to TRBJ1-2; 7 positions match TRBD1. Per the germline V gene, CDR1 is MDHEN and CDR2 is SYDVKM. The CDR3 runs 16 residues. V dropped 4 bases and J dropped 3; count of bases not matched to a gene: 11. The CDR3: CASSSPVQGVDYGYTF. The CDR3 nucleotides are TGTGCCAGCAGTTCGCCAGTTCAGGGGGTAGACTATGGCTACACCTTC.

CDR3 nucleotide sequence: TGCAGCGTTTCAGGGCTGGATACGCAGTATTTT. The encoded protein is CSVSGLDTQYF. The chain recombines TRBV29-1 with TRBJ2-3; TRBD1 is a possible D gene (5 bases). The CDR3 has 11 amino acids. CDR1 is SQVTM, CDR2 ANQGSEA, per germline. The V and J ends lost 5 bases and 6 bases respectively, with 9 bases between them.

The genes are TRBV7-2 and TRBJ2-7; D possibly corresponds to TRBD1 (6 bases). The V and J ends lost 3 bases and 5 bases respectively, with 11 bases between them. The CDR3 length is 13 residues. CDR1 is SGHTA and CDR2 is FQGNSA in the germline V gene. CDR3 in DNA: TGTGCCAGCAGCTTTAACAGGGAAGACGAGCAGTACTTC. Its translation: CASSFNREDEQYF.

The chain links TRBV12-2 to TRBJ2-7; the tabulated D call, TRBD2, remains unverified against the DNA. TRBV12-2 is flagged as a pseudogene. The CDR3 sequence is 15 residues long. CDR3 nucleotide sequence: TGTGCAAGTCGCCCTTTTTGTGTCTTCTCCTACGAGCAGTACTTC. It yields the protein CASRPFCVFSYEQYF.

The CDR3 sequence: CASSTSGGNNEQFF. The CDR3 nucleotides are TGTGCCAGCAGCACTAGCGGGGGGAACAATGAGCAGTTCTTC. The J gene is TRBJ2-1, the V gene TRBV2; 12 nucleotides align to TRBD2. CDR1 SNHLY and CDR2 FYNNEI come from the germline V gene. This CDR3 has 14 amino acids. With V trimmed by 6 bases and J by 5 bases, 2 bases remained unmatched.

The chain links TRBV23-1 to TRBJ2-7, with 8 bases aligning to TRBD1. TRBV23-1 is given ORF status, its function remaining uncertain. The CDR3 length is 16 residues. The V gene end was trimmed by 4 bases and the J gene end by 2 bases; junction bases not matched to a gene: 10. CDR3 sequence: CASSRTDRGETYEQYF. The CDR3 region has the DNA TGCGCCAGCAGTCGGACTGACAGGGGCGAAACCTACGAGCAGTACTTC.

The chain combines TRBV4-2 with TRBJ1-1, with D perhaps TRBD1 (6 bases). The CDR3 length is 17 residues. The germline V and J ends were trimmed by 0 bases and 0 bases, with 14 bases remaining between them. Germline V gene sequence: CDR1 LGHNA, CDR2 YNFKEQ. CDR3 region: CASSQDGGGGLNTEAFF. The CDR3, as DNA: TGTGCCAGCAGCCAAGATGGGGGGGGCGGTTTGAACACTGAAGCTTTCTTT.

In its sample, this clone was seen a few times. CDR3: CASSYRTGARRGFSNQPQHF. The CDR3 nucleotides are TGTGCCAGCTCGTACCGGACAGGGGCTCGGCGGGGATTTAGCAATCAGCCCCAGCATTTT. The chain links TRBV21-1 to TRBJ1-5; TRBD1, as called in the table, went unchecked against the DNA. TRBV21-1 counts as a pseudogene. This CDR3 is built from 20 residues.

The rearrangement uses TRBV6-5 and TRBJ1-1, with D unresolved. CDR1 is MNHEY, CDR2 SVGAGI, per germline. The V end lost 0 bases, the J end lost 10 bases, and 12 bases lay between the germline ends. This CDR3 has 13 amino acids. The CDR3 nucleotides read TGTGCCAGCAGTTACTCGAAAGGAACTAGAGCTTTCTTT. Its protein product is CASSYSKGTRAFF.

V is TRBV15 and J is TRBJ2-5, with TRBD1 identical over 7 bases. The germline V gene has CDR1 LNHNV and CDR2 YYDKDF (reference sequence). V was pared by 3 bases and J by 5 bases, with 3 bases of the junction left unmatched. The CDR3 sequence is 13 residues long. The DNA of the CDR3 is TGTGCCACCAGCAGCGACAGGGTTGAGACCCAGTACTTC. Translated, it gives CATSSDRVETQYF.

The chain links TRBV9 to TRBJ2-7; 7 nucleotides align to TRBD1. Per the germline V gene, CDR1 is SGDLS and CDR2 is YYNGEE. With V trimmed by 4 bases and J by 2 bases, 6 bases remained unmatched. The CDR3 is 14 residues long. The CDR3 is CASSLQGQAYEQYF. CDR3 DNA: TGTGCCAGCAGCCTCCAAGGACAGGCCTACGAGCAGTACTTC. The complete variable domain, with remaining parts taken from reference TRBV9 and TRBJ2-7, reads DSGVTQTPKHLITATGQRVTLRCSPRSGDLSVYWYQQSLDQGLQFLIQYYNGEERAKGNILERFSAQQFPDLHSELNLSSLELGDSALYFCASSLQGQAYEQYFGPGTRLTVT.

The chain has TRBV3-1 (or the pseudogene TRBV3-2) and TRBJ2-1, with TRBD1 matching over 7 bases. There are 16 residues in the CDR3. V gave up 6 bases and J gave up 2 bases; unmatched junction bases: 10. CDR1 is LGHDT, CDR2 YNNKEL, per germline (reference sequence). The CDR3: CASSRQGQRAYNEQFF. The CDR3 nucleotides read TGTGCCAGCAGTCGACAGGGACAAAGGGCCTACAATGAGCAGTTCTTC.

This chain connects TRBV4-3 to TRBJ2-2; 7 bases fit TRBD1. This CDR3 has 15 residues. The germline gives CDR1 LGHNA, CDR2 YSLEER. J gave up 5 bases and V 3 bases, and 6 bases lay outside the gene matches. The CDR3 region has the DNA TGCGCCAGCAGCCAGCGACAGGGCGGAACCGGGGAGCTGTTTTTT. Translation gives CASSQRQGGTGELFF.

The rearrangement joins TRBV27 to TRBJ1-4, with D possibly TRBD1 on 5 matching bases. Germline V gene data show CDR1 as MNHEY and CDR2 as SMNVEV (reference sequence). V was cut by 3 bases and J by 3 bases, with 17 bases left in between. CDR3 length equals 17 residues. Written as DNA, the CDR3 is TGTGCCAGCAGTTTTGTCACCCAGGGACTCTCTAATGAAAAACTGTTTTTT. As protein: CASSFVTQGLSNEKLFF.

The chain combines TRBV19 with TRBJ2-2; 9 bases line up with TRBD1. This CDR3 comprises 16 residues. Germline CDR1 and CDR2: LNHDA and SQIVND (reference sequence). The J segment lost 4 bases and the V segment lost 4 bases, leaving 7 bases of the junction unmatched. CDR3 DNA sequence: TGTGCCAGTAGTACTAGGACAGGGGAAGGCACCGGGGAGCTGTTTTTT. It specifies CASSTRTGEGTGELFF.

As DNA, the CDR3 is TGTGCCAGCAGCTTGTCCAGGGGGCTAGGTGGCTACACCTTC. As protein: CASSLSRGLGGYTF. This chain uses TRBV5-6 with TRBJ1-2; 8 bases are a match to TRBD1. The germline V gene has CDR1 SGHDT and CDR2 YYEEEE. The V segment lost 1 base and the J segment 7 bases; nucleotides outside the gene matches: 6. This CDR3 region has 14 residues.

This chain's CDR3 is CASSRTRTSGGAADTQYF. In nucleotides, the CDR3 is TGCGCCAGCAGTCGGACGAGGACTAGCGGGGGGGCGGCTGATACGCAGTATTTT. This chain uses TRBV23-1 with TRBJ2-3; 15 bases agree with TRBD2. TRBV23-1 is identified as an open reading frame with a role that is uncertain. The CDR3 sequence is 18 residues long. V shed 4 bases and J 6 bases; nucleotides not matched to a gene: 11.

CDR3 residues: CASKTIGRADQPQHF. The DNA of the CDR3 is TGTGCCAGTAAAACGATAGGCAGGGCGGATCAGCCCCAGCATTTT. The rearrangement joins TRBV19 to TRBJ1-5, with D possibly TRBD1 on 5 matching bases. CDR3 length: 15 residues. The V gene lost 7 bases and the J gene lost 5 bases, with 18 bases spanning the gap. Germline V gives CDR1 LNHDA, CDR2 SQIVND (reference sequence).

This clone was seen a handful of times. The chain combines TRBV7-8 with TRBJ1-5, with a weak D call TRBD1 (5 bases). The germline V gene has CDR1 SGHVS and CDR2 FQNEAQ. The CDR3 runs to 14 residues. Trimming removed 2 bases from V and 1 base from J, with 6 bases in between. CDR3 in DNA: TGTGCCAGCAGCTTAAGACAGAGCAATCAGCCCCAGCATTTT. It specifies CASSLRQSNQPQHF.

The chain carries TRBV27 and TRBJ2-7, with 8 bases lining up with TRBD2. This CDR3 spans 16 amino acids. Germline V gives CDR1 MNHEY, CDR2 SMNVEV (reference sequence). J lost 6 bases, V lost 2 bases, and 12 bases had no gene match. Written as DNA, the CDR3 is TGTGCCAGCAGTTTAGGTTCCTTCGGGGGGGGGTCCGAGCAGTACTTC. The encoded protein is CASSLGSFGGGSEQYF.

This chain uses TRBV21-1 with TRBJ1-2. TRBV21-1 constitutes a pseudogene. The CDR3 spans 16 residues. The CDR3 sequence: CASSKARGSLNYGYTF. In nucleotides, the CDR3 is TGTGCCAGCAGCAAAGCGCGGGGCAGTCTTAACTATGGCTACACCTTC.

V usage is TRBV15 and J usage is TRBJ1-5; D is undetermined. Trimming pared 0 bases from V and 6 bases from J, leaving 15 bases between. This CDR3 has 16 amino acids. Germline CDR1 and CDR2: LNHNV and YYDKDF (reference sequence). The CDR3 nucleotides are TGTGCCACCAGCAGAGATCAATCGGGGTTCGGTCAGCCCCAGCATTTT. This encodes CATSRDQSGFGQPQHF.

This clone occurred a few times. The CDR3 nucleotides read TGTGCCACAGCGGAGTCGAACACCGGGGAGCTGTTTTTT. It encodes CATAESNTGELFF. V usage is TRBV28 and J usage is TRBJ2-2; perhaps TRBD2 as D (5 bases). The CDR3 runs to 13 residues. CDR1 MDHEN and CDR2 SYDVKM come from the germline V gene. V was cut by 10 bases and J by 0 bases, with 9 bases left in between. Full variable domain (remainder filled in from reference TRBV28 and TRBJ2-2): DVKVTQSSRYLVKRTGEKVFLECVQDMDHENMFWYRQDPGLGLRLIYFSYDVKMKEKGDIPEGYSVSREKKERFSLILESASTNQTSMYLCATAESNTGELFFGEGSRLTVL.

The V call is TRBV11-2, the J call TRBJ2-5, with 8 bases lining up with TRBD2. The CDR3 is made up of 17 amino acids. V lost 7 bases to trimming and J lost 4 bases; unmatched junction nucleotides: 17. Germline CDR1 reads SGHAT; CDR2 reads FQNNGV. Here the CDR3 reads CASNSLLQRGPGETQYF. As DNA, the CDR3 is TGTGCCAGCAACTCTCTCCTTCAGCGGGGGCCGGGAGAGACCCAGTACTTC.

This rearrangement joins TRBV29-1 to TRBJ2-1; no firm D call. From germline, CDR1 is SQVTM and CDR2 ANQGSEA. Trimming cost V 5 bases and J 15 bases, with 8 bases left between them. The CDR3 has 8 amino acids. CDR3 loop: CSVPPWFF. CDR3 DNA: TGCAGCGTTCCCCCTTGGTTCTTC.